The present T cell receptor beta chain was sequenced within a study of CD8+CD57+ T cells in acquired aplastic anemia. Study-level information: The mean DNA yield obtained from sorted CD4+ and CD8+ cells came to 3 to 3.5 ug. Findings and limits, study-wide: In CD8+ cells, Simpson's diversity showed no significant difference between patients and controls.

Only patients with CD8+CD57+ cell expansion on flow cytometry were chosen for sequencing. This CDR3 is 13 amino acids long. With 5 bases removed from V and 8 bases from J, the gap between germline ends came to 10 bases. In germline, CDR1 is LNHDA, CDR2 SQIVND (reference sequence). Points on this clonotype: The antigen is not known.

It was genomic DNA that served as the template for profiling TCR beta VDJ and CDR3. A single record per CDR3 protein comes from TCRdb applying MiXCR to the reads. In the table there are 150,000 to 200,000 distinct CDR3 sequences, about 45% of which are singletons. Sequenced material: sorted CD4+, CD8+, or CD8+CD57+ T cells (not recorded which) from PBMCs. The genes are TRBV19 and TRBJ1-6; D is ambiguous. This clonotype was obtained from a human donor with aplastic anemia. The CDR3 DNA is TGTGCCAGTAGTGTAACTCAGGATTCACCCCTCCACTTT. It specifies CASSVTQDSPLHF.